These 10 T cell receptor beta chains originate from one sample sequenced in a study of T-cell reconstitution after alpha-beta-depleted transplantation in children. Unique molecular identifiers featured in how the TCRbeta library was prepared. TCRdb itself ran the PCR reads through MiXCR, one entry per CDR3 protein. The sample holds fewer than 550,000 distinct CDR3 sequences, 10% seen once. The specimen comprised PBMCs, sampled before TCRalphabeta/CD19-depleted stem cell transplant. These receptors all come from a child aged 2-15 years with inherited bone marrow failure, due to receive a stem cell transplant.

This sequence joins TRBV28 and TRBJ1-2; D is unclear. With 10 bases removed from V and 5 bases from J, the gap between germline ends came to 20 bases. Germline V gene lookup returns CDR1 MDHEN and CDR2 SYDVKM. CDR3 length equals 14 residues. CDR3 bases: TGTGCCATTGGATTCAGGTGGAGTGGGTATGGCTACACCTTC. Protein sequence: CAIGFRWSGYGYTF.

Many counts were recorded for this clonotype. For the CDR3, the DNA is TGTGCCAGCAGTTACTCCGGGACAAGGGCCTACGAGCAGTACTTC. Translation gives CASSYSGTRAYEQYF. This chain uses TRBV12-3 or TRBV12-4 with TRBJ2-7, with D perhaps TRBD1 (6 bases). CDR3 length equals 15 residues. Trimming removed 4 bases from V and 2 bases from J, with 15 bases in between.

This clonotype has more than one count but fewer than ten. The chain recombines TRBV5-1 with TRBJ2-6; D remains unclear. V was clipped by 0 bases and J by 2 bases, with 6 bases between them. CDR3 length: 15 amino acids. Germline-derived CDR1 and CDR2 are SGHRS and YFSETQ. Here the CDR3 DNA reads TGCGCCAGCAGCTTGGCGATTGCTGGGGCCAACGTCCTGACTTTC. It is translated as CASSLAIAGANVLTF.

This clonotype occurred many times. This rearrangement joins TRBV27 to TRBJ2-1; the D gene is possibly TRBD2 (6 bases). The germline V and J ends were trimmed by 3 bases and 0 bases, with 15 bases remaining between them. Germline assignment: CDR1 MNHEY and CDR2 SMNVEV (reference sequence). The CDR3 length is 17 residues. The CDR3: CASSFGGGSSSYNEQFF. CDR3 coding DNA: TGTGCCAGCAGTTTTGGCGGAGGGTCATCCTCCTACAATGAGCAGTTCTTC.

Ten or more counts support this clonotype. V gene TRBV4-3 combines with J gene TRBJ2-3, with D possibly TRBD1 on 5 matching bases. Per germline, CDR1 LGHNA and CDR2 YSLEER. The CDR3 has 19 residues. Trimming left V 0 bases short and J 2 bases short, with 21 bases between. The CDR3 DNA sequence: TGCGCCAGCAGCCAAGATGTCAGGGAAGGAGACGCCTCCACAGATACGCAGTATTTT. It encodes CASSQDVREGDASTDTQYF.

This clonotype has at least ten counts. Written as DNA, the CDR3 is TGTGCCAGCAGCTTAGAAAGGGGGCTCTATGGCTACACCTTC. This codes for CASSLERGLYGYTF. V gene TRBV7-2 combines with J gene TRBJ1-2, with 7 bases that match TRBD1. This CDR3 region has 14 residues. Germline trimming cut 1 base from V and 4 bases from J; bases unmatched to any gene: 3. Germline CDR1 reads SGHTA; CDR2 reads FQGNSA.

This clonotype was seen at least ten times. The V and J genes are TRBV7-9 and TRBJ1-5; 9 bases are a match to TRBD1. Germline trimming cut 4 bases from V and 5 bases from J; bases unmatched to any gene: 3. This CDR3 comprises 14 residues. Germline V gives CDR1 SEHNR, CDR2 FQNEAQ (reference sequence). The CDR3 region is CASSSDRGDQPQHF. The DNA for the CDR3 is TGTGCCAGCAGCTCGGACAGGGGTGATCAGCCCCAGCATTTT.

This clonotype occurred many times. The rearrangement uses TRBV19 and TRBJ2-5; 13 bases align to TRBD2. Trimming cost V 4 bases and J 5 bases; bases outside gene matches: 4. Germline CDR1 LNHDA, CDR2 SQIVND (reference sequence). The CDR3 extends over 15 amino acids. In DNA form, the CDR3 reads TGTGCCAGTAGTACGGGACTAGCGGGAACGGAGACCCAGTACTTC. Its translation: CASSTGLAGTETQYF.

This clonotype was picked up many times. V and J are TRBV9 and TRBJ2-4; D is possibly TRBD1 or TRBD2 (7 bases each). The CDR3 is made up of 19 amino acids. Trimming removed 0 bases at V and 0 bases at J, with 19 bases between. Per the germline V gene, CDR1 is SGDLS and CDR2 is YYNGEE. CDR3 loop: CASSVASGGQNIAKNIQYF. CDR3 DNA sequence: TGTGCCAGCAGCGTAGCTTCGGGGGGACAGAATATAGCCAAAAACATTCAGTACTTC.

This clonotype was seen at least ten times. This chain joins TRBV4-1 and TRBJ2-4, with 7 bases fitting TRBD2. Germline V gene data show CDR1 as MGHRA and CDR2 as YSYEKL. V dropped 5 bases and J dropped 2; count of bases not matched to a gene: 3. This CDR3 is 14 amino acids long. DNA of the CDR3: TGCGCCAGCAGCAAGGGAGGGTCCAAAAACATTCAGTACTTC. It translates to CASSKGGSKNIQYF.